This record covers a single T cell receptor beta chain. Its specificity is unknown. Germline values: CDR1 MDHEN, CDR2 SYDVKM. The germline V and J ends were trimmed by 8 bases and 9 bases, with 11 bases remaining between them. CDR3 size: 11 residues. This sample stems from a study of STAT5B mutations in CD4+ large granular lymphocyte leukemia. Original data processing: Productive clonotypes were detectable down to 2.59 x 10-5 frequency. The repertoire was sequenced with immunoSEQ multiplex PCR; TCRdb's copy has only in-frame clones and lacks some. V and J calls and clone size come straight from that table; D and trimming were deduced from the DNA. The sample lists about 1,100 clones, around 75% occurring once. Depending on availability, patient cells were bead-separated fractions or unselected PBMC. Whole-study results and caveats: 8/27 top patient clones versus 2/35 control clones were TRBV06-family. Patient cell sources varied; over 5 CD4-sorted samples entered the clonality comparison.

Material: PBMCs. This rearrangement joins TRBV28 to TRBJ1-3; D is possibly TRBD1 (5 bases). The TCR was taken from a man aged 60 to 69 with CD4+ T-cell large granular lymphocyte leukemia. CDR3 DNA: TGTGCCAGCTACCGGGGGAGCACCATATATTTT. Translated: CASYRGSTIYF.